The next 21 T cell receptor beta chains were all read from a single sample in a study of neurological immune-mediated disorders. From the 5' RACE reads, TCRdb called clonotypes with MiXCR, one entry per CDR3 protein. Seen here are around 66,000 distinct CDR3 sequences, 5.2% observed once, and the top ten hold around 2.8%. Sequenced material: PBMCs. The receptors were gathered from a woman aged 25-40 years with multiple sclerosis.

This clonotype was seen at least ten times. The chain links TRBV20-1 to TRBJ2-2; D call uncertain. The CDR3 is 12 amino acids. Germline CDR1 DFQATT, CDR2 SNEGSKA (reference sequence). The CDR3 nucleotides are TGCAGGGAAGGTAGAGGTAACGGGGAGCTGTTTTTT. It is translated as CREGRGNGELFF.

This clonotype has a count of ten or more. The V and J genes are TRBV20-1 and TRBJ2-1, with 9 bases matching TRBD1. Germline assignment: CDR1 DFQATT and CDR2 SNEGSKA (reference sequence). The trim removed 1 base at V and 9 bases at J, leaving 13 bases unmatched. CDR3 size: 16 residues. As DNA, the CDR3 is TGCAGTGCTAGAGTGGGGGGACAGGGATACAACGGTGAGCAGTTCTTC. It encodes CSARVGGQGYNGEQFF.

This clonotype was seen a handful of times. This rearrangement joins TRBV20-1 to TRBJ2-3; D gene ambiguous. Trimming took 0 bases from V and 2 from J, leaving 9 bases between them. The CDR3 extends over 14 amino acids. Germline lookup yields CDR1 DFQATT and CDR2 SNEGSKA (reference sequence). The CDR3 DNA sequence: TGCAGTGCTAGAGATCCCACAGTCACAGATACGCAGTATTTT. This encodes CSARDPTVTDTQYF.

Concerning this clonotype itself: This may come from a read error, since a much larger clone is one base off. The final CDR3 position lacks the conserved phenylalanine or tryptophan, pointing to a likely read error. J is TRBJ2-7 and V is TRBV5-1; unclear D gene. Trimming left V 3 bases short and J 6 bases short, with 10 bases between. This CDR3 is built from 12 residues. The germline gives CDR1 SGHRS, CDR2 YFSETQ. This CDR3 is CASSSGTREQYL. CDR3 coding DNA: TGCGCCAGCAGCTCCGGTACGCGCGAGCAGTACCTC.

A note on this clonotype: A read error may explain this, as a much larger clone is one base away. The chain employs TRBV3-1 and TRBJ2-7; D ambiguous. Deletions cut 0 bases from V and 3 bases from J, with 6 bases between. Germline loops: CDR1 LGHDT, CDR2 YNNKEL (reference sequence). The CDR3 extends over 13 amino acids. CDR3: CASSQDNSYEQYF. The CDR3 bases are TGTGCCAGCAGCCAAGATAACAGCTACGAGCAGTACTTC.

This clonotype was picked up many times. This chain links TRBV4-1 with TRBJ2-6; D perhaps matches TRBD1 (6 bases). Trimming removed 0 bases at V and 2 bases at J, with 20 bases between. From germline, CDR1 is MGHRA and CDR2 YSYEKL. The CDR3 consists of 20 residues. In DNA, the CDR3 is TGCGCCAGCAGCCAAGAGTTTAGGGGGACACCCTTCCCTGGGGCCAACGTCCTGACTTTC. Residues: CASSQEFRGTPFPGANVLTF.

This clonotype occurred a few times. This chain connects TRBV6-5 to TRBJ1-3; D is unclear. This CDR3 is built from 15 residues. Germline V gene lookup returns CDR1 MNHEY and CDR2 SVGAGI. Deletions cut 0 bases from V and 4 bases from J, with 10 bases between. In DNA form, the CDR3 reads TGTGCCAGCAGTTACTCGTCGGGTTCCGGAAACACCATATATTTT. This translates into CASSYSSGSGNTIYF.

Ten or more counts support this clonotype. The V gene is TRBV12-3 or TRBV12-4, the J gene TRBJ1-4; D might be TRBD1 (5 bases). The CDR3 runs to 13 residues. Between the trimmed V and J ends, which lost 3 bases and 8 bases, there was a span of 10 bases. The CDR3 is CASSFGAREKLFF. DNA for the CDR3: TGTGCCAGCAGTTTCGGGGCCAGAGAAAAACTGTTTTTT.

A few counts support this clonotype. This rearrangement joins TRBV5-1 to TRBJ2-5, with D hard to call. The length of the CDR3 is 12 residues. V was shortened by 4 bases and J by 0 bases, with 4 bases between the two germline ends. Germline-derived CDR1 and CDR2 are SGHRS and YFSETQ. The CDR3 DNA sequence: TGCGCCAGCAGCGTCGACCAAGAGACCCAGTACTTC. This gives the protein CASSVDQETQYF.

The rearrangement joins TRBV5-1 to TRBJ2-3, with a weak D call TRBD1 (5 bases). V was shortened by 0 bases and J by 6 bases, with 14 bases between the two germline ends. The CDR3 sequence is 15 residues long. The germline V gene has CDR1 SGHRS and CDR2 YFSETQ. The CDR3 DNA reads TGCGCCAGCAGCTTGGGTCGTAGGGGCGCCGATACGCAGTATTTT. Residues: CASSLGRRGADTQYF.

This clonotype was seen at least ten times. The V call is TRBV20-1, the J call TRBJ2-7, with 8 positions matching TRBD2. The length of the CDR3 is 15 residues. Germline trimming cut 0 bases from V and 1 base from J; bases unmatched to any gene: 5. Germline V gives CDR1 DFQATT, CDR2 SNEGSKA (reference sequence). In nucleotides, the CDR3 is TGCAGTGCTAGAGATAACCAGCGGGGGTCCTACGAGCAGTACTTC. Protein sequence: CSARDNQRGSYEQYF.

This clonotype was recorded many times. The V call is TRBV9, the J call TRBJ2-1; TRBD2 matches at 11 bases. V trimming: 0 bases; J trimming: 6 bases; junction bases outside the gene matches: 11. Germline V gene sequence: CDR1 SGDLS, CDR2 YYNGEE. The CDR3 covers 18 residues. The CDR3 region has the DNA TGTGCCAGCAGCGTAGTGGCTAGCGGGGGGACCTCCATCAATGAGCAGTTCTTC. Its translation: CASSVVASGGTSINEQFF. Complete variable domain (other parts from reference TRBV9 and TRBJ2-1): DSGVTQTPKHLITATGQRVTLRCSPRSGDLSVYWYQQSLDQGLQFLIQYYNGEERAKGNILERFSAQQFPDLHSELNLSSLELGDSALYFCASSVVASGGTSINEQFFGPGTRLTVL.

This clonotype has a count of ten or more. The genes are TRBV3-1 and TRBJ2-7; tentatively, D is TRBD2 (6 bases). Germline values: CDR1 LGHDT, CDR2 YNNKEL (reference sequence). The V gene lost 4 bases and the J gene lost 6 bases, with 10 bases spanning the gap. The CDR3 extends over 12 amino acids. DNA for the CDR3: TGTGCCAGCAGCCTACTAGCCGGCGAGCAGTACTTC. It translates to CASSLLAGEQYF.

This clonotype was seen at least ten times. The rearrangement uses TRBV12-3 or TRBV12-4 and TRBJ1-4; D is unclear. The CDR3 runs 15 residues. Between the trimmed V and J ends, which lost 3 bases and 2 bases, there was a span of 10 bases. CDR3 loop: CASSFTMGTNEKLFF. The CDR3, as DNA: TGTGCCAGCAGTTTCACCATGGGGACTAATGAAAAACTGTTTTTT.

This clonotype was detected many times. This sequence joins TRBV20-1 and TRBJ2-7, with unresolved D. Trimming removed 6 bases from V and 0 bases from J, with 9 bases in between. There are 12 residues in the CDR3. CDR1 is DFQATT, CDR2 SNEGSKA, per germline (reference sequence). This chain's CDR3 is CSAALSSYEQYF. Written as DNA, the CDR3 is TGCAGTGCGGCTCTAAGCTCCTACGAGCAGTACTTC.

The sample holds many counts of this clonotype. The genes are TRBV3-1 and TRBJ2-2, with 11 bases fitting TRBD2. The V and J ends lost 2 bases and 6 bases, in that order; junction bases with no gene match: 2. Germline loops: CDR1 LGHDT, CDR2 YNNKEL (reference sequence). The CDR3 sequence is 15 residues long. This chain's CDR3 is CASSQLAGGAGELFF. The CDR3 nucleotides are TGTGCCAGCAGCCAACTAGCGGGGGGCGCCGGGGAGCTGTTTTTT.

The table lists this clonotype with many counts. Mismatch with germline at one junction end may stem from a read error. The rearrangement uses TRBV2 and TRBJ2-4; tentative D call: TRBD1 (5 bases). The CDR3 is 13 residues long. CDR1 is SNHLY, CDR2 FYNNEI, per germline. The DNA of the CDR3 is TGTGCCAGCAGTGAAGGGGGCCAGGTCGGTGAACACTTC. It is translated as CASSEGGQVGEHF.

The rearrangement links TRBV27 to TRBJ2-1; TRBD2 is a possible D gene (7 bases). Germline CDR1 reads MNHEY; CDR2 reads SMNVEV (reference sequence). The germline V and J ends were trimmed by 3 bases and 9 bases, with 15 bases remaining between them. This CDR3 spans 14 amino acids. CDR3 sequence reads: CASSFGGGPREQFF. As DNA, the CDR3 is TGTGCCAGCAGTTTTGGGGGGGGGCCTCGTGAGCAGTTCTTC.

There are many counts of this clonotype. The CDR3: CASSPLRDSLQETQYF. Here the CDR3 DNA reads TGCGCCAGCAGCCCCTTACGGGACAGCCTCCAAGAGACCCAGTACTTC. V usage is TRBV5-1 and J usage is TRBJ2-5, with TRBD1 matching over 7 bases. Germline assignment: CDR1 SGHRS and CDR2 YFSETQ. The CDR3 spans 16 residues. J was trimmed by 1 base and V by 4 bases; bases with no gene match: 10.

This clonotype was observed a few times. Just one base apart from a much larger clone, this may be a read error. The rearrangement links TRBV3-1 to TRBJ1-2; TRBD1 aligns across 7 bases. The V gene end was trimmed by 4 bases and the J gene end by 1 base; junction bases not matched to a gene: 3. The CDR3 totals 14 residues. Per the germline V gene, CDR1 is LGHDT and CDR2 is YNNKEL (reference sequence). The CDR3 sequence is CASSRDSSNYGYTF. The CDR3 region has the DNA TGTGCCAGCAGCCGGGACAGCAGTAACTATGGCTACACCTTC.

This clonotype was detected ten times or more. The chain couples TRBV12-3 or TRBV12-4 to TRBJ1-2; D is unclear. The V end was cut by 5 bases, the J end by 4 bases, with 17 bases between. CDR3 length: 15 residues. CDR3 amino acids: CASSPARDGGYGYTF. CDR3 DNA sequence: TGTGCCAGCAGTCCAGCACGAGACGGTGGCTATGGCTACACCTTC.